This T cell receptor beta chain is drawn from a study of early T cells in non-severe SARS-CoV-2 infection. The CDR3 covers 16 residues. V was clipped by 0 bases and J by 0 bases; unmatched bases: 2. Germline V gives CDR1 ENHRY, CDR2 SYGVKD. TCRdb processed the 5' RACE reads anew with MiXCR; each CDR3 protein has one entry. The data hold under 95,000 distinct CDR3 sequences, with 12% observed a single time. This sequence originates from an adult who was a healthcare worker with PCR-confirmed SARS-CoV-2 infection or an uninfected control (not recorded which). Sequencing was performed on whole blood. The V call is TRBV10-3, the J call TRBJ2-1; 7 nucleotides match TRBD2. CDR3 coding DNA: TGTGCCATCAGTGAGTCGACGGGGGGCTCCTACAATGAGCAGTTCTTC. Its protein is CAISESTGGSYNEQFF.